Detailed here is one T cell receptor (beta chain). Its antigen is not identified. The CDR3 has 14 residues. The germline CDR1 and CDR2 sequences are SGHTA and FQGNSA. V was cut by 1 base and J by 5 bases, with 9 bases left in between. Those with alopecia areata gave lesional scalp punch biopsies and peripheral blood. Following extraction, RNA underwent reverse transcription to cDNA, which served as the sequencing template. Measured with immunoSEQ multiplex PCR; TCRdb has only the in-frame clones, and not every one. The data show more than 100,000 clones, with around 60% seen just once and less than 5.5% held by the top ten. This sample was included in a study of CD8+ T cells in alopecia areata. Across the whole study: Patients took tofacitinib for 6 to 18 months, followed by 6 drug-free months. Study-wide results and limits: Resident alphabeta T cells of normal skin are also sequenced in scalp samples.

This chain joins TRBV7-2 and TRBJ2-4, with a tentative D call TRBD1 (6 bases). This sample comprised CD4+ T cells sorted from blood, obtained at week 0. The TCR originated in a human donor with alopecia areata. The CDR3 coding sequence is TGTGCCAGCAGCTTAGTACAGGGCCAAAACATTCAGTACTTC. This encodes CASSLVQGQNIQYF.